The 26 T cell receptor beta chains given below trace back to one sample, sequenced in a study of T cell responses to AZD1222 COVID-19 vaccine. Measured with immunoSEQ multiplex PCR; TCRdb has only the in-frame clones, and not every one. The sample has 170,000 or so clones, about nine tenths seen once. Here the sequenced sample was peripheral blood, taken on day 0 of AZD1222 vaccination. These receptors originate from an adult in good health.

The chain recombines TRBV29-1 with TRBJ1-2, with D possibly being TRBD1 (5 bases). From germline, CDR1 is SQVTM and CDR2 ANQGSEA. The CDR3 contains 13 residues. V lost 0 bases and J 5 bases, leaving 10 bases between the germline ends. CDR3 DNA sequence: TGCAGCGTTGAAGACAGGGCCCAATATGGCTACACCTTC. Protein: CSVEDRAQYGYTF. The full variable domain, in which reference TRBV29-1 and TRBJ1-2 provide the parts outside the CDR3, is SAVISQKPSRDICQRGTSLTIQCQVDSQVTMMFWYRQQPGQSLTLIATANQGSEATYESGFVIDKFPISRPNLTFSTLTVSNMSPEDSSIYLCSVEDRAQYGYTFGSGTRLTVV.

V and J are TRBV7-3 and TRBJ2-7; D gene unclear. Between the trimmed V and J ends, which lost 5 bases and 6 bases, there was a span of 14 bases. Germline V gene sequence: CDR1 SGHTA, CDR2 FQGTGA. The length of the CDR3 is 13 residues. The CDR3 nucleotides are TGTGCCAGCAGCGCCGGGCTAGGTTCCGAGCAGTACTTC. Translating gives CASSAGLGSEQYF.

The chain combines TRBV7-3 with TRBJ2-3; TRBD2 aligns across 7 bases. The CDR3 extends over 15 amino acids. V was pared by 0 bases and J by 0 bases, with 0 bases of the junction left unmatched. Germline-derived CDR1 and CDR2 are SGHTA and FQGTGA. The chain's CDR3 is CASSLTGGSTDTQYF. CDR3 sequence (DNA): TGTGCCAGCAGCTTAACGGGGGGGAGCACAGATACGCAGTATTTT.

V gene TRBV7-9 combines with J gene TRBJ1-2, with D perhaps TRBD1 (6 bases). In germline, CDR1 is SEHNR, CDR2 FQNEAQ (reference sequence). The V end lost 4 bases, the J end lost 4 bases, and 19 bases lay between the germline ends. CDR3 length: 16 residues. CDR3 amino acids: CASSSQAGAGLYGYTF. The DNA for the CDR3 is TGTGCCAGCAGCTCACAGGCGGGGGCAGGCCTCTATGGCTACACCTTC.

V gene TRBV5-6 combines with J gene TRBJ2-7; 8 bases line up with TRBD1. V lost 2 bases to trimming and J lost 3 bases; unmatched junction nucleotides: 10. The CDR3 has 16 residues. Germline CDR1 reads SGHDT; CDR2 reads YYEEEE. The CDR3, as DNA: TGTGCCAGCAGCTTAGCCGGACAGGGCTCCCTCTACGAGCAGTACTTC. Translating it yields CASSLAGQGSLYEQYF.

The rearrangement links TRBV6-6 to TRBJ1-4, with 9 nucleotides matching TRBD1. The CDR3 runs 16 residues. Trimming at V came to 2 bases and at J to 8 bases, leaving 9 bases not matched to a gene. Germline CDR1 and CDR2: MNHNY and SVGAGI (reference sequence). CDR3 DNA: TGTGCCAGCAGTTACGCAACCGGGACAGGGCGAGAAAAACTGTTTTTT. Translating gives CASSYATGTGREKLFF.

The chain recombines TRBV28 with TRBJ1-2; D call uncertain. CDR1 is MDHEN, CDR2 SYDVKM, per germline. V was pared by 4 bases and J by 8 bases, with 14 bases between. CDR3 length: 13 amino acids. This CDR3 reads CASSSGNSWGYTF. The CDR3 nucleotides read TGTGCCAGCAGTTCTGGCAATTCGTGGGGCTACACCTTC.

The sample holds one count of this clone. The chain has TRBV12-5 and TRBJ1-2, with 7 positions matching TRBD1. With V trimmed by 5 bases and J by 6 bases, 6 bases remained unmatched. The CDR3 runs to 13 residues. Germline CDR1 reads LGHNT; CDR2 reads FRNRAP. CDR3 sequence (DNA): TGTGCTAGTGGTCGACAGGGTCAAGATGGCTACACCTTC. Translated: CASGRQGQDGYTF.

This chain links TRBV5-1 with TRBJ2-5; D not resolved. The CDR3 has 14 amino acids. Germline CDR1 reads SGHRS; CDR2 reads YFSETQ. Trimming took 5 bases from V and 1 from J, leaving 12 bases between them. CDR3 protein: CASRVSGPQETQYF. Here the CDR3 DNA reads TGCGCCAGCAGGGTCTCCGGGCCCCAAGAGACCCAGTACTTC. Full variable domain (rest looked up from reference TRBV5-1 and TRBJ2-5): KAGVTQTPRYLIKTRGQQVTLSCSPISGHRSVSWYQQTPGQGLQFLFEYFSETQRNKGNFPGRFSGRQFSNSRSEMNVSTLELGDSALYLCASRVSGPQETQYFGPGTRLLVL.

The chain employs TRBV6-5 and TRBJ1-2; maybe TRBD1 (5 bases). Germline lookup yields CDR1 MNHEY and CDR2 SVGAGI. Trimming removed 8 bases from V and 0 bases from J, with 13 bases in between. The CDR3 contains 14 residues. CDR3 loop: CASRRDGANYGYTF. The CDR3 DNA sequence: TGTGCCAGCCGCCGGGACGGAGCTAACTATGGCTACACCTTC.

The genes are TRBV28 and TRBJ2-7; 8 nucleotides align to TRBD2. CDR3 length equals 14 residues. CDR1 is MDHEN and CDR2 is SYDVKM in the germline V gene. The trim removed 6 bases at V and 2 bases at J, leaving 6 bases unmatched. The CDR3 sequence is CASSPRGGTYEQYF. Here the CDR3 DNA reads TGTGCCAGCAGCCCTCGGGGGGGAACCTACGAGCAGTACTTC.

This clone has a handful of counts. The J gene is TRBJ1-3, the V gene TRBV28; weak D call: TRBD1 (6 bases). Germline V gene data show CDR1 as MDHEN and CDR2 as SYDVKM. CDR3 length: 13 amino acids. The V and J ends lost 6 bases and 0 bases respectively, with 6 bases between them. The CDR3 region is CASSRGSGNTIYF. The CDR3 bases are TGTGCCAGCAGCAGGGGCTCTGGAAACACCATATATTTT.

This chain joins TRBV30 and TRBJ1-4; a possible D gene is TRBD1 (6 bases). The CDR3 is 12 amino acids. V was cut by 2 bases and J by 8 bases, with 9 bases left in between. Germline CDR1 and CDR2: GTSNPN and SVGIG (reference sequence). Here the CDR3 DNA reads TGTGCCTGGAGTTACAGGGCCGAAAAACTGTTTTTT. Translating it yields CAWSYRAEKLFF.

The chain uses TRBV6-5 and TRBJ2-2; 8 positions match TRBD1. Germline V lookup: CDR1 MNHEY, CDR2 SVGAGI. Trimming took 6 bases from V and 5 from J; bases not matched to a gene: 2. This CDR3 has 13 amino acids. The CDR3 loop is CASSRGLTGELFF. In DNA, the CDR3 is TGTGCCAGCAGCAGGGGGCTTACCGGGGAGCTGTTTTTT.

This rearrangement joins TRBV30 to TRBJ1-1; tentative D call: TRBD1 (5 bases). The V end lost 1 base, the J end lost 6 bases, and 12 bases lay between the germline ends. The germline V gene has CDR1 GTSNPN and CDR2 SVGIG (reference sequence). This CDR3 region has 13 residues. CDR3 loop: CAWSGRAGAEAFF. CDR3 in DNA: TGTGCCTGGAGTGGCAGGGCCGGAGCTGAAGCTTTCTTT.

J is TRBJ2-3 and V is TRBV19, with 11 bases identical to TRBD1. V trimming: 5 bases; J trimming: 4 bases; junction bases outside the gene matches: 8. This CDR3 is 16 amino acids long. Germline CDR1 is LNHDA and CDR2 is SQIVND (reference sequence). In DNA, the CDR3 is TGTGCCAGTAGTCCTAGGACAGGGGGCTTAGCAGATACGCAGTATTTT. Translation: CASSPRTGGLADTQYF.

V is TRBV5-1 and J is TRBJ2-3; the D is unclear. Between the trimmed V and J ends, which lost 3 bases and 6 bases, there was a span of 8 bases. The CDR3 has 12 amino acids. In germline, CDR1 is SGHRS, CDR2 YFSETQ. For the CDR3, the DNA is TGCGCCAGCAGCTCTTCAGACGATACGCAGTATTTT. Its translation: CASSSSDDTQYF.

CDR3 in DNA: TGTGCCAGCAGGTGGGGAGGGCAGAGCTACGAGCAGTACTTC. Its translation: CASRWGGQSYEQYF. The chain carries TRBV6-5 and TRBJ2-7, with TRBD2 identical over 7 bases. Trimming removed 6 bases from V and 3 bases from J; junction bases left unmatched: 8. CDR1 and CDR2 (germline): MNHEY, SVGAGI. The CDR3 has 14 amino acids.

The chain has TRBV18 and TRBJ2-1; no clear D. CDR3 length: 14 amino acids. Germline loops: CDR1 KGHSH, CDR2 LQKENI. V lost 3 bases and J 8 bases, leaving 14 bases between the germline ends. The CDR3 region is CASSPNWGRDEQFF. CDR3 coding DNA: TGTGCCAGCTCACCCAACTGGGGTCGGGATGAGCAGTTCTTC.

V gene TRBV11-2 combines with J gene TRBJ1-3; the D gene is possibly TRBD1 (6 bases). Between the trimmed V and J ends, which lost 3 bases and 8 bases, there was a span of 14 bases. The CDR3 loop spans 14 amino acids. The germline gives CDR1 SGHAT, CDR2 FQNNGV. CDR3: CASSLSRGADTIYF. CDR3 sequence (DNA): TGTGCCAGCAGCTTGAGCAGGGGCGCGGACACCATATATTTT.

CDR3 sequence (DNA): TGTGCCAGCAGCCAAACCTCGGCTAGGCGCACAGATACGCAGTATTTT. It encodes CASSQTSARRTDTQYF. The gene calls are TRBV14 and TRBJ2-3; D ambiguous. The CDR3 is made up of 16 amino acids. The germline V gene encodes CDR1 SGHDN and CDR2 FVKESK. Trimming left V 2 bases short and J 1 base short, with 13 bases between.

The genes are TRBV3-1 (or the pseudogene TRBV3-2) and TRBJ1-2, with a weak D call TRBD1 (5 bases). V lost 3 bases and J 2 bases, leaving 10 bases between the germline ends. Per the germline V gene, CDR1 is LGHDT and CDR2 is YNNKEL (reference sequence). The CDR3 totals 14 residues. The CDR3 coding sequence is TGTGCCAGCAGCCAGGCACACAGGAACTATGGCTACACCTTC. Translated, it gives CASSQAHRNYGYTF.

The chain uses TRBV7-9 and TRBJ1-1; no reliable D call. CDR3 length: 14 amino acids. Between the trimmed V and J ends, which lost 2 bases and 5 bases, there was a span of 12 bases. Per germline, CDR1 SEHNR and CDR2 FQNEAQ (reference sequence). The CDR3 bases are TGTGCCAGCAGCTTAAAGGGCCTGGGTACTGAAGCTTTCTTT. Amino acid sequence: CASSLKGLGTEAFF.

V is TRBV19 and J is TRBJ2-1; D perhaps matches TRBD1 (6 bases). The ends were cut back, 4 bases at V and 0 bases at J, with 10 bases in the middle. The CDR3 consists of 15 residues. Germline V CDR1 and CDR2: LNHDA, SQIVND (reference sequence). CDR3 nucleotides: TGTGCCAGTAGTAATGACAGGAGCTCCTACAATGAGCAGTTCTTC. Its protein product is CASSNDRSSYNEQFF.

Only a few counts were recorded for this clone. This chain uses TRBV29-1 with TRBJ1-5; D is perhaps TRBD1 (6 bases). Trimming stripped 6 bases from V and 3 bases from J, with 12 bases between. This CDR3 has 13 residues. CDR1 SQVTM and CDR2 ANQGSEA come from the germline V gene. The CDR3 DNA sequence: TGCAGCGTGTCAGGGGCCCCCAATCAGCCCCAGCATTTT. It translates to CSVSGAPNQPQHF. The full variable domain, with the rest looked up from reference TRBV29-1 and TRBJ1-5, is SAVISQKPSRDICQRGTSLTIQCQVDSQVTMMFWYRQQPGQSLTLIATANQGSEATYESGFVIDKFPISRPNLTFSTLTVSNMSPEDSSIYLCSVSGAPNQPQHFGDGTRLSIL.

V usage is TRBV12-3 or TRBV12-4 and J usage is TRBJ1-1; no clear D. Trimming pared 5 bases from V and 0 bases from J, leaving 4 bases between. The CDR3 covers 12 residues. The CDR3: CASSHMNTEAFF. CDR3 DNA sequence: TGTGCCAGCAGTCACATGAACACTGAAGCTTTCTTT.